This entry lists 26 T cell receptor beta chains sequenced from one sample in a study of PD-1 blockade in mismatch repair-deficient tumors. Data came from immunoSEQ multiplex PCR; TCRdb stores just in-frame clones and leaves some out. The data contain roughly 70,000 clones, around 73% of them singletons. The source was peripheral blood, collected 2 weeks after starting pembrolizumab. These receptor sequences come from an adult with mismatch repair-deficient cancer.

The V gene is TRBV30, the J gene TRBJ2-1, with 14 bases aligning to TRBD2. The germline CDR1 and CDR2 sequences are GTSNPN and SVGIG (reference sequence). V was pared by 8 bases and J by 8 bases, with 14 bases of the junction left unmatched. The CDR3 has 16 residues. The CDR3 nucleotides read TGTGCCGGGGCCTCCGAGGGGACTAGCGGGAGTTATGAGCAGTTCTTC. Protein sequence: CAGASEGTSGSYEQFF. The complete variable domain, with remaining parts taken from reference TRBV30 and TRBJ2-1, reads SQTIHQWPATLVQPVGSPLSLECTVEGTSNPNLYWYRQAAGRGLQLLFYSVGIGQISSEVPQNLSASRPQDRQFILSSKKLLLSDSGFYLCAGASEGTSGSYEQFFGPGTRLTVL.

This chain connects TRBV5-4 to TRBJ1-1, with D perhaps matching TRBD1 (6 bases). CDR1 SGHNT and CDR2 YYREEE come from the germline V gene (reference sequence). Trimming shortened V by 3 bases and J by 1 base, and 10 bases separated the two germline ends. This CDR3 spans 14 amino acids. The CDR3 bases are TGTGCCAGCAGCTCTGCGGACAGGAACACTGAAGCTTTCTTT. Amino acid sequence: CASSSADRNTEAFF.

The CDR3 spells CASSPTTGANVLTF. CDR3 nucleotide sequence: TGTGCCAGCAGCCCCACCACTGGGGCCAACGTCCTGACTTTC. This sequence joins TRBV11-2 and TRBJ2-6, with no clear D. The CDR3 has 14 amino acids. V was shortened by 5 bases and J by 2 bases, with 7 bases between the two germline ends. Germline-derived CDR1 and CDR2 are SGHAT and FQNNGV.

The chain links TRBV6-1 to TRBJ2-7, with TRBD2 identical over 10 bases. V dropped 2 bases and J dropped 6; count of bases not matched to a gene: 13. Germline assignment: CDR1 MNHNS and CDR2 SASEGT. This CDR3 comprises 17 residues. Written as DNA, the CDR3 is TGTGCCAGCAGTGAACGGGGTCTAGCGGGAGTTTCTTCCGAGCAGTACTTC. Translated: CASSERGLAGVSSEQYF.

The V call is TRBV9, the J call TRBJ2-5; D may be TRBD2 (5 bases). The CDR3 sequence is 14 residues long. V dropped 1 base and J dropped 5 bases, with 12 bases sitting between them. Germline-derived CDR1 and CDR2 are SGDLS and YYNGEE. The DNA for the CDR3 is TGTGCCAGCAGCGTAAGGGAGTCATTTGAGACCCAGTACTTC. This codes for CASSVRESFETQYF.

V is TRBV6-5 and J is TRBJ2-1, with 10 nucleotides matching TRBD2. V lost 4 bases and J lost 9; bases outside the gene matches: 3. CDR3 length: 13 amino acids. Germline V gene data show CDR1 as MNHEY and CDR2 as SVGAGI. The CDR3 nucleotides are TGTGCCAGCAGTTCAGGACTAGCGGCTGAGCAGTTCTTC. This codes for CASSSGLAAEQFF.

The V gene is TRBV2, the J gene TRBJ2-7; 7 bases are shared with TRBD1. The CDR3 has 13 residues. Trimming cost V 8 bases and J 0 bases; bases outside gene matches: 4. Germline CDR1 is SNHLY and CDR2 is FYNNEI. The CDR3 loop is CASEQGYSYEQYF. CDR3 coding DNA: TGTGCCAGCGAACAGGGGTACTCCTACGAGCAGTACTTC.

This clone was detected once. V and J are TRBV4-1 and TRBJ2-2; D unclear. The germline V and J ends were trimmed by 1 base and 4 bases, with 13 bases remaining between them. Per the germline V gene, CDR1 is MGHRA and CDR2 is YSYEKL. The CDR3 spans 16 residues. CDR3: CASSQVDLGFTGELFF. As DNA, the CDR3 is TGCGCCAGCAGCCAAGTAGATCTGGGTTTCACCGGGGAGCTGTTTTTT.

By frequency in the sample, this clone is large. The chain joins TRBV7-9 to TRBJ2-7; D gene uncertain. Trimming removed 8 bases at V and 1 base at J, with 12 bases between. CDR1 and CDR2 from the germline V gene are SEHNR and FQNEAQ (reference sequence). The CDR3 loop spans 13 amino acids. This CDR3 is CASESRNSYEQYF. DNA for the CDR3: TGTGCCAGCGAAAGCAGGAATTCCTACGAGCAGTACTTC.

CDR3 sequence (DNA): TGTGCCAGCAGTTTACCGGGACAGGGTTTCTACGAGCAGTACTTC. Translation: CASSLPGQGFYEQYF. V and J are TRBV27 and TRBJ2-7; 9 nucleotides match TRBD1. With V trimmed by 2 bases and J by 3 bases, 5 bases remained unmatched. The CDR3 runs to 15 residues. Germline V gives CDR1 MNHEY, CDR2 SMNVEV (reference sequence).

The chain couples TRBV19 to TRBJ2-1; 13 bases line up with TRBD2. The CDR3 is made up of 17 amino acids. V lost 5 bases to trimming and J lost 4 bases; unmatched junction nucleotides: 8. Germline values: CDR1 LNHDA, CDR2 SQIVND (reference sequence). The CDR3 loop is CASSFGLAGEYYNEQFF. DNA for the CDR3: TGTGCCAGTAGTTTTGGACTAGCGGGAGAGTATTACAATGAGCAGTTCTTC.

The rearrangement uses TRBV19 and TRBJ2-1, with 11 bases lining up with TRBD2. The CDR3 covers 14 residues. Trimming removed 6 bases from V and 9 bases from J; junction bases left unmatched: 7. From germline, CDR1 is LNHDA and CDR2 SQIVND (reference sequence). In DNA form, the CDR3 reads TGTGCCAGTAGCACTAGCGGGAGCAGGGGTGAGCAGTTCTTC. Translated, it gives CASSTSGSRGEQFF.

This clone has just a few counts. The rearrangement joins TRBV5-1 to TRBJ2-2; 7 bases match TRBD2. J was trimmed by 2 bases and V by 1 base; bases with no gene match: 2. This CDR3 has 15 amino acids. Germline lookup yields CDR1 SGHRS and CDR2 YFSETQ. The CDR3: CASSLSSGNTGELFF. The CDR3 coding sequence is TGCGCCAGCAGCTTGTCTAGCGGTAACACCGGGGAGCTGTTTTTT.

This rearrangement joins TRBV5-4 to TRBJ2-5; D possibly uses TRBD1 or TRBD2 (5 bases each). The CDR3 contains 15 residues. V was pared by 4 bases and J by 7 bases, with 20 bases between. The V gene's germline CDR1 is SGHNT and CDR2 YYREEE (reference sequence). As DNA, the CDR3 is TGTGCCAGCAGCCAAGATAGGGACGGCGCAGGGACCCAGTACTTC. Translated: CASSQDRDGAGTQYF.

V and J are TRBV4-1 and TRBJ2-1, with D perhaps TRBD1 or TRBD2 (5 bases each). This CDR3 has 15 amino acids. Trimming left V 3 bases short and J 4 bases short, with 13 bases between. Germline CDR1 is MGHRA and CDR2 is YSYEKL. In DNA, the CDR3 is TGCGCCAGCAGCCATCCCGGGACCCGGTACAATGAGCAGTTCTTC. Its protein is CASSHPGTRYNEQFF.

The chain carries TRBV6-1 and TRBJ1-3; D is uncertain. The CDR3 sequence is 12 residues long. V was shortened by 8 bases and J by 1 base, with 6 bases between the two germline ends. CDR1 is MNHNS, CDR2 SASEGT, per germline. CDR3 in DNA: TGTGCCAGCCATTCTTCTGGAAACACCATATATTTT. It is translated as CASHSSGNTIYF.

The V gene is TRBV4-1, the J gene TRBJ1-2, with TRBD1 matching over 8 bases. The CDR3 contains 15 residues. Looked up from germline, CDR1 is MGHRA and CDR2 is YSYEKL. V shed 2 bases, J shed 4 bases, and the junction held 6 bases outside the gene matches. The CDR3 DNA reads TGCGCCAGCAGCCAAATCGGACAGGGACCCTATGGCTACACCTTC. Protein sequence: CASSQIGQGPYGYTF.

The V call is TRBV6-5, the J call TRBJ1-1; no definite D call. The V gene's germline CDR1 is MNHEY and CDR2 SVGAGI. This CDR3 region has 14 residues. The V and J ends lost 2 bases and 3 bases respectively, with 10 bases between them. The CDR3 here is CASSYRVRDTEAFF. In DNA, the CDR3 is TGTGCCAGCAGTTACCGGGTACGGGACACTGAAGCTTTCTTT.

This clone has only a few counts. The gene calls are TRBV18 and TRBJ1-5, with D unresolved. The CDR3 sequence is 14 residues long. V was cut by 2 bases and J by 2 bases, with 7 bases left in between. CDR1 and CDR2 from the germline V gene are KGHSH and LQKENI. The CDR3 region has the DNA TGTGCCAGCTCACCAGGGAGAGGCAATCAGCCCCAGCATTTT. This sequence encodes CASSPGRGNQPQHF.

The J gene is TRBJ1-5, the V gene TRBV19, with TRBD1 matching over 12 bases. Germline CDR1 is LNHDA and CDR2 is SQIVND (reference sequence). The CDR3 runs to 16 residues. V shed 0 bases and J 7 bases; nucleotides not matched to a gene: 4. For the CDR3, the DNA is TGTGCCAGTAGTATAGATGGGACAGGGGGCTACCAGCCCCAGCATTTT. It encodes CASSIDGTGGYQPQHF.

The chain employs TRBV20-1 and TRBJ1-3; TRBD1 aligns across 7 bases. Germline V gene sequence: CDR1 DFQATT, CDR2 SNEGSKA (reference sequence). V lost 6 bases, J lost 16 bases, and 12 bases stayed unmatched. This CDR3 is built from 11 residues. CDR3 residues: CSAAGQYFSYF. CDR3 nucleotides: TGCAGTGCAGCGGGACAGTACTTTTCCTATTTT.

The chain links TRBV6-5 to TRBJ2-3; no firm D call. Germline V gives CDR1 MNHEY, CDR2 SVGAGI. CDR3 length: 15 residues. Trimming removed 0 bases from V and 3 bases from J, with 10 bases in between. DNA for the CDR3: TGTGCCAGCAGTTACTCGATCCAGCTTACAGATACGCAGTATTTT. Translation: CASSYSIQLTDTQYF.

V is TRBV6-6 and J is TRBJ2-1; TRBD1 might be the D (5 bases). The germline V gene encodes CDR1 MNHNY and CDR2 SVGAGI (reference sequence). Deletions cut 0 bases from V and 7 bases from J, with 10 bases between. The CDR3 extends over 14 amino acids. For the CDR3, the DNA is TGTGCCAGCAGTTACTCGATGGACATTAATGAGCAGTTCTTC. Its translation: CASSYSMDINEQFF.

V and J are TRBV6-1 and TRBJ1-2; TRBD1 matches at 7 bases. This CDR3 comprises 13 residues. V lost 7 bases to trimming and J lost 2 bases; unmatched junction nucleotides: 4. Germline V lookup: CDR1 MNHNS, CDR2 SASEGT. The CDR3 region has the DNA TGTGCCAGCACGGGACAGAGAAACTATGGCTACACCTTC. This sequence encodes CASTGQRNYGYTF.

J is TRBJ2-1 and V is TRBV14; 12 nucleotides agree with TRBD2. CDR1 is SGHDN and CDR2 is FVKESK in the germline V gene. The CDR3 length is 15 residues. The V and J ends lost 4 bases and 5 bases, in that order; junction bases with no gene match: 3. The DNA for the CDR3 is TGTGCCAGCAGCCCGTGGACTAGCGGGAACAATGAGCAGTTCTTC. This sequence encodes CASSPWTSGNNEQFF. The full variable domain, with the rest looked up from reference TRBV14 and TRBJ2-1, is EAGVTQFPSHSVIEKGQTVTLRCDPISGHDNLYWYRRVMGKEIKFLLHFVKESKQDESGMPNNRFLAERTGGTYSTLKVQPAELEDSGVYFCASSPWTSGNNEQFFGPGTRLTVL.

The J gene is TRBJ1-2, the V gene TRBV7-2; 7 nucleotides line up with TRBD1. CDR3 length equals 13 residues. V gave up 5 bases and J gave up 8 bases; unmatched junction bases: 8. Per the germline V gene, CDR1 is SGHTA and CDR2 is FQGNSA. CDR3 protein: CASSVRQGAGYTF. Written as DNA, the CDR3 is TGTGCCAGCAGCGTTAGACAGGGCGCCGGCTACACCTTC. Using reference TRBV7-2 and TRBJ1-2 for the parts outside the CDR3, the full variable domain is GAGVSQSPSNKVTEKGKDVELRCDPISGHTALYWYRQSLGQGLEFLIYFQGNSAPDKSGLPSDRFSAERTGGSVSTLTIQRTQQEDSAVYLCASSVRQGAGYTFGSGTRLTVV.